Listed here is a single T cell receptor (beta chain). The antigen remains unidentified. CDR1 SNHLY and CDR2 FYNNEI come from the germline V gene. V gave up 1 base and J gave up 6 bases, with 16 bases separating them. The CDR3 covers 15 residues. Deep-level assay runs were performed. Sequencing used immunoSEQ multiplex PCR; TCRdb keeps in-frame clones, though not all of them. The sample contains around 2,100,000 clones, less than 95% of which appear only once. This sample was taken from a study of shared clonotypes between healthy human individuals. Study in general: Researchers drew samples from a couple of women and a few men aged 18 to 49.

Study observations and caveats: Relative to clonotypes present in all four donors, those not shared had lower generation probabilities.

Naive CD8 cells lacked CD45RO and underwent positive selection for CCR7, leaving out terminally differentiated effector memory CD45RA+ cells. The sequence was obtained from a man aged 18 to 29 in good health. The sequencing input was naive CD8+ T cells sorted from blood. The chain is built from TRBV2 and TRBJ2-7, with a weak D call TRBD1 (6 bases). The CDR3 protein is CASSEGLGTRGEQYF. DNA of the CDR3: TGTGCCAGCAGTGAAGGTTTGGGGACCAGGGGCGAGCAGTACTTC.